This TCR beta chain was recovered during a study of cytomegalovirus exposure and HLA in healthy donors. For the study at large: From HLA-typed donors, an early data release held 70 million to 100 million unique TCRs.

Use of 60 Vbeta and 13 Jbeta primers characterized the PCR. Produced via immunoSEQ multiplex PCR; TCRdb's table is partial and in-frame only. Among 150,000 to 200,000 clones listed, approximately 88% were seen once. About this clone: Its antigen is unknown.

The germline CDR1 and CDR2 sequences are MNHEY and SMNVEV (reference sequence). The CDR3 is 13 amino acids. Trimming removed 4 bases from V and 13 bases from J, with 17 bases in between. The study, taken as a whole, reports: The authors assumed roughly uniform sequencing depth across donors for presence/absence analyses. CMV serostatus alone was available as immune exposure information. In vitro confirmation showed a few CMV-associated chains to be CMV antigen specific.

Sequences were obtained from PBMCs. The chain couples TRBV27 to TRBJ2-1; D ambiguous. This TCR was recovered from a boy aged 5-17 years in good health and CMV-seronegative. This CDR3 reads CASSSRDLTYQFF. The CDR3 coding sequence is TGTGCCAGCAGTTCCCGAGATCTCACCTACCAGTTCTTC.